This T cell receptor (beta chain) was sequenced during a study of blood T cell repertoires in COVID-19. The table came from immunoSEQ multiplex PCR; TCRdb's copy has only in-frame clones and leaves some out. In the table there are about 82,000 clones, approximately 82% of which are singletons. A few counts support this clone. This CDR3 comprises 15 residues. Trimming removed 5 bases from V and 4 bases from J, with 17 bases in between. Germline-derived CDR1 and CDR2 are SGHTA and FQGNSA. Specimen: peripheral blood. This receptor was obtained from a woman aged 55-69 years with acute or convalescent COVID-19. The rearrangement joins TRBV7-2 to TRBJ1-2; D is uncertain. Here the CDR3 DNA reads TGTGCCAGCAGCCACGGGAAGAGCGCCTCCTATGGCTACACCTTC. It is translated as CASSHGKSASYGYTF.